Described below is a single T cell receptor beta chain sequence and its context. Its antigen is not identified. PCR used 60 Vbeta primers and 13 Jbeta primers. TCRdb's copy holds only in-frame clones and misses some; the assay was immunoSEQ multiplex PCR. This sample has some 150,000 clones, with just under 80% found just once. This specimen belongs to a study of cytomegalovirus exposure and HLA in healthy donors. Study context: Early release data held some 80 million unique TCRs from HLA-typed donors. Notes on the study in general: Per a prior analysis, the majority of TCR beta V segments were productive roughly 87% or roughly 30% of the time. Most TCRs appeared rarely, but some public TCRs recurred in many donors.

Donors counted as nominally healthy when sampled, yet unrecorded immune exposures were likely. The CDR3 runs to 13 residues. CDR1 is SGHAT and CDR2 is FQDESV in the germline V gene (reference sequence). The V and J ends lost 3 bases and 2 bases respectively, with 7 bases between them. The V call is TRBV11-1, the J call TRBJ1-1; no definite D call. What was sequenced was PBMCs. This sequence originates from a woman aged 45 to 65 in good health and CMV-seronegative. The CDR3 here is CASSFFRNTEAFF. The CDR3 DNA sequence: TGTGCCAGCAGCTTCTTTAGAAACACTGAAGCTTTCTTT.